The 32 T cell receptor beta chains given below trace back to one sample, sequenced in a study of T cell repertoires in cytomegalovirus infection. TCRdb processed the reads anew with MiXCR; each CDR3 protein has one entry. The data show hundreds of thousands of distinct CDR3 sequences, about a third seen once. Antigens of these TCRs are unknown. This sample comprised cultured CD8+ T cells from PBMCs, obtained from culture after CMV antigen stimulation. The receptors come from a human donor in good health (CMV status not recorded). Some clones in this sample may be carry-over from other donors' samples.

The J gene is TRBJ1-1, the V gene TRBV6-1, with D hard to call. Germline V lookup: CDR1 MNHNS, CDR2 SASEGT. V was cut by 3 bases and J by 4 bases, with 12 bases left in between. The CDR3 totals 14 residues. The CDR3 loop is CASSEASSSTEAFF. CDR3 DNA sequence: TGTGCCAGCAGTGAGGCGAGTTCCAGCACTGAAGCTTTCTTT.

This clonotype was counted ten times or more. The chain employs TRBV10-3 and TRBJ2-5; TRBD1 is a possible D gene (6 bases). Germline V gene sequence: CDR1 ENHRY, CDR2 SYGVKD. The CDR3 extends over 16 amino acids. With 1 base removed from V and 3 bases from J, the gap between germline ends came to 15 bases. In nucleotides, the CDR3 is TGTGCCATCAGTGAGTTATTCTGGCAGGGGAAAGAGACCCAGTACTTC. This codes for CAISELFWQGKETQYF.

This clonotype showed up just a few times. The chain carries TRBV9 and TRBJ1-2; D gene unclear. The V gene's germline CDR1 is SGDLS and CDR2 YYNGEE. The germline V and J ends were trimmed by 3 bases and 7 bases, with 13 bases remaining between them. This CDR3 has 13 amino acids. CDR3: CASSAVFTRGYTF. The CDR3 DNA follows: TGTGCCAGCAGCGCGGTTTTTACGCGTGGCTACACCTTC.

The chain carries TRBV4-1 and TRBJ1-1; D unresolved. The CDR3 covers 15 residues. Germline V gene lookup returns CDR1 MGHRA and CDR2 YSYEKL. V lost 5 bases and J lost 3, with 16 bases in between. The CDR3 DNA reads as TGCGCCAGCAGCTCCCTTTTCTTGGAGGACACTGAAGCTTTCTTT. Amino acids: CASSSLFLEDTEAFF.

The V call is TRBV7-2, the J call TRBJ2-1; unclear D gene. Germline V gives CDR1 SGHTA, CDR2 FQGNSA. This CDR3 contains 13 residues. V lost 1 base to trimming and J lost 3 bases, with 4 bases between them. The chain's CDR3 is CASSLVIYNEQFF. CDR3 coding DNA: TGTGCCAGCAGCTTAGTGATCTACAATGAGCAGTTCTTC.

This chain joins TRBV19 and TRBJ1-1; D is ambiguous. This CDR3 contains 12 residues. CDR1 is LNHDA and CDR2 is SQIVND in the germline V gene (reference sequence). The ends were cut back, 8 bases at V and 4 bases at J, with 11 bases in the middle. In nucleotides, the CDR3 is TGTGCCAGTTTCGGACTGATCACTGAAGCTTTCTTT. It yields the protein CASFGLITEAFF.

The chain couples TRBV15 to TRBJ2-7, with 8 bases identical to TRBD2. V was clipped by 1 base and J by 3 bases; unmatched bases: 2. CDR3 size: 14 residues. CDR1 LNHNV and CDR2 YYDKDF come from the germline V gene (reference sequence). The CDR3 region is CATSRGAGGYEQYF. The CDR3 nucleotides are TGTGCCACCAGCAGAGGGGCGGGGGGCTACGAGCAGTACTTC.

This clonotype has at least ten counts. This chain uses TRBV7-6 with TRBJ2-5; D gene unclear. The CDR3 has 19 residues. Germline V lookup: CDR1 SGHVS, CDR2 FNYEAQ. Trimming shortened V by 4 bases and J by 4 bases, and 28 bases separated the two germline ends. CDR3 bases: TGTGCCAGCAGCTACAATATAAACCCCTTCCCTGGGGTGGGAGAGACCCAGTACTTC. Residues: CASSYNINPFPGVGETQYF.

The V call is TRBV6-6, the J call TRBJ2-5; no reliable D call. The CDR3 runs to 13 residues. V was cut by 4 bases and J by 2 bases, with 8 bases left in between. The germline V gene has CDR1 MNHNY and CDR2 SVGAGI (reference sequence). CDR3 region: CASSSVNQETQYF. The CDR3 bases are TGTGCCAGCAGTTCCGTGAATCAAGAGACCCAGTACTTC.

V is TRBV5-8 and J is TRBJ1-1, with D tentatively TRBD1 (5 bases). The CDR3 consists of 11 residues. CDR1 is SGHTS, CDR2 YDEGEE, per germline. This CDR3 reads CTIQRGTEAFF. CDR3 coding DNA: TGTACCATCCAAAGGGGTACTGAAGCTTTCTTT.

Points on this clonotype: An end of the junction does not agree with germline; a read error may underlie this. The chain recombines TRBV5-6 with TRBJ2-1, with 7 bases identical to TRBD1. This CDR3 comprises 12 residues. Germline V CDR1 and CDR2: SGHDT, YYEEEE. The CDR3 nucleotides read TGTGCCAGCAGCCAAGGACAGGCCGAGCTGTTCTTC. Translation: CASSQGQAELFF.

V usage is TRBV6-2 or TRBV6-3 and J usage is TRBJ2-7; D is perhaps TRBD1 or TRBD2 (6 bases each). The CDR3 totals 13 residues. V gave up 2 bases and J gave up 4 bases, with 9 bases separating them. Germline CDR1 MNHEY, CDR2 SVGEGT. The CDR3 nucleotides are TGTGCCAGCAGTTACGGGGGGCTGTACGAGCAGTACGTC. Its translation: CASSYGGLYEQYV.

The V call is TRBV11-2, the J call TRBJ2-7; 7 bases are a match to TRBD1. The V segment lost 2 bases and the J segment 3 bases; nucleotides outside the gene matches: 7. Germline assignment: CDR1 SGHAT and CDR2 FQNNGV. The CDR3 has 15 amino acids. CDR3 in amino acids: CASSLLRDRNYEQYF. CDR3 DNA: TGTGCCAGCAGCTTATTAAGGGACAGAAACTACGAGCAGTACTTC.

This clonotype showed up many times. The chain has TRBV6-2 or TRBV6-3 and TRBJ1-1; D ambiguous. V dropped 8 bases and J dropped 8 bases, with 12 bases sitting between them. Germline V gene lookup returns CDR1 MNHEY and CDR2 SVGEGT. The CDR3 is made up of 11 amino acids. DNA for the CDR3: TGTGCCAGCGGCCACCGGGTCGAAGCTTTCTTT. It translates to CASGHRVEAFF.

This clonotype was observed a handful of times. The rearrangement uses TRBV4-3 and TRBJ2-5, with a weak D call TRBD1 (6 bases). CDR3 length: 17 amino acids. Trimming took off 0 bases at V and 0 bases at J, with 14 bases between the two ends. The germline V gene has CDR1 LGHNA and CDR2 YSLEER. The DNA for the CDR3 is TGCGCCAGCAGCCAAGATGGGCAGGGGCCGTACCAAGAGACCCAGTACTTC. Translated, it gives CASSQDGQGPYQETQYF.

The gene calls are TRBV12-3 or TRBV12-4 and TRBJ2-1, with 7 positions matching TRBD1. Trimming at V came to 7 bases and at J to 2 bases, leaving 8 bases not matched to a gene. CDR3 size: 15 residues. The CDR3 here is CASTSSTGTYNEQFF. The CDR3 coding sequence is TGTGCCAGCACCTCATCGACAGGGACCTACAATGAGCAGTTCTTC.

This clonotype turned up a few times. The chain joins TRBV6-6 to TRBJ2-2; D is perhaps TRBD2 (6 bases). V dropped 0 bases and J dropped 2 bases, with 22 bases sitting between them. Germline CDR1 MNHNY, CDR2 SVGAGI (reference sequence). This CDR3 comprises 20 residues. The CDR3 here is CASSYSDEGRGHPNTGELFF. CDR3 DNA: TGTGCCAGCAGTTACTCGGATGAGGGGCGGGGTCACCCAAACACCGGGGAGCTGTTTTTT.

V usage is TRBV28 and J usage is TRBJ1-1, with TRBD1 matching over 7 bases. Unmatched junction bases numbered 9, after V lost 6 bases and J lost 5 bases. Germline assignment: CDR1 MDHEN and CDR2 SYDVKM. The CDR3 has 14 amino acids. The CDR3 sequence is CASSKKTGRTEAFF. CDR3 nucleotides: TGTGCCAGCAGCAAAAAGACAGGGAGGACTGAAGCTTTCTTT. The full variable domain, its missing parts supplied by reference TRBV28 and TRBJ1-1, is DVKVTQSSRYLVKRTGEKVFLECVQDMDHENMFWYRQDPGLGLRLIYFSYDVKMKEKGDIPEGYSVSREKKERFSLILESASTNQTSMYLCASSKKTGRTEAFFGQGTRLTVV.

This rearrangement joins TRBV6-5 to TRBJ2-7; D possibly corresponds to TRBD1 (6 bases). Germline V gene lookup returns CDR1 MNHEY and CDR2 SVGAGI. CDR3 length: 14 residues. V lost 0 bases and J 7 bases, leaving 13 bases between the germline ends. CDR3 amino acids: CASSYSQFQGEQYF. The CDR3 DNA reads TGTGCCAGCAGTTACTCGCAGTTCCAGGGGGAGCAGTACTTC.

The chain has TRBV28 and TRBJ2-5; D perhaps matches TRBD1 (6 bases). With 4 bases removed from V and 2 bases from J, the gap between germline ends came to 23 bases. The CDR3 runs to 18 residues. Germline V CDR1 and CDR2: MDHEN, SYDVKM. The CDR3 spells CASSSIYRVLRNQETQYF. The CDR3 nucleotides are TGTGCCAGCAGTTCAATCTACAGGGTGCTGCGCAATCAAGAGACCCAGTACTTC.

This clonotype was counted a few times. The J gene is TRBJ1-2, the V gene TRBV4-1, with a possible D match to TRBD1 (5 bases). Germline V gene sequence: CDR1 MGHRA, CDR2 YSYEKL. The CDR3 is 19 amino acids. V was clipped by 0 bases and J by 5 bases, with 25 bases between them. DNA of the CDR3: TGCGCCAGCAGCCAAGATTCTTGGGAGATTGGGGACCTGAGATATGGCTACACCTTC. It yields the protein CASSQDSWEIGDLRYGYTF.

The gene calls are TRBV6-7 and TRBJ1-5; 8 positions match TRBD1. Being an ORF, TRBV6-7 has a function that is uncertain. Unmatched junction bases numbered 9, after V lost 5 bases and J lost 6 bases. CDR3 length equals 15 residues. For the CDR3, the DNA is TGTGCCAGCAGTACACCCCTCAGGGGGCTTCAGCCCCAGCATTTT. Amino acid sequence: CASSTPLRGLQPQHF.

The chain links TRBV4-1 to TRBJ2-5, with TRBD2 matching 11 bases. The CDR3 sequence is 15 residues long. V lost 4 bases to trimming and J lost 5 bases; unmatched junction nucleotides: 6. Germline V lookup: CDR1 MGHRA, CDR2 YSYEKL. CDR3 coding DNA: TGCGCCAGCAGCCTAATTTTAGCGGGGGGGGAGACCCAGTACTTC. It encodes CASSLILAGGETQYF.

The V call is TRBV19, the J call TRBJ2-7; 9 nucleotides match TRBD2. Looked up from germline, CDR1 is LNHDA and CDR2 is SQIVND (reference sequence). The CDR3 consists of 12 residues. Germline trimming cut 8 bases from V and 3 bases from J; bases unmatched to any gene: 2. CDR3 amino acids: CASGSGGYEQYF. The CDR3, as DNA: TGTGCCAGTGGTAGCGGGGGCTACGAGCAGTACTTC.

This clonotype was recorded a few times. The chain combines TRBV19 with TRBJ1-6; D gene ambiguous. The germline CDR1 and CDR2 sequences are LNHDA and SQIVND (reference sequence). The CDR3 runs to 13 residues. Trimming took 7 bases from V and 9 from J, leaving 13 bases between them. CDR3 DNA: TGTGCCAGTACCGACTCCTATGGTTCACCCCTCCACTTT. Amino acid sequence: CASTDSYGSPLHF.

The genes are TRBV4-1 and TRBJ2-3, with D maybe TRBD1 (6 bases). Per the germline V gene, CDR1 is MGHRA and CDR2 is YSYEKL. The V gene lost 4 bases and the J gene lost 1 base, with 15 bases spanning the gap. This CDR3 comprises 16 residues. The CDR3 sequence: CASSPREGGGTDTQYF. The CDR3 DNA is TGCGCCAGCAGCCCCCGGGAAGGGGGAGGCACAGATACGCAGTATTTT.

The J gene is TRBJ1-1, the V gene TRBV25-1; the D gene is possibly TRBD1 (5 bases). The CDR3 has 12 residues. Germline lookup yields CDR1 MGHDK and CDR2 SYGVNS. V lost 8 bases and J 5 bases, leaving 12 bases between the germline ends. CDR3 nucleotides: TGTGCCAGCCGGGGACTACAGACTGAAGCTTTCTTT. It is translated as CASRGLQTEAFF.

This clonotype was seen a handful of times. The rearrangement joins TRBV12-3 or TRBV12-4 to TRBJ1-5; D remains unclear. CDR3 length: 15 residues. V was shortened by 2 bases and J by 4 bases, with 12 bases between the two germline ends. CDR3 amino acids: CASSLSSGVNQPQHF. The DNA for the CDR3 is TGTGCCAGCAGTTTATCTTCGGGAGTTAATCAGCCCCAGCATTTT.

This clonotype came up many times. The V call is TRBV7-8, the J call TRBJ1-2; the match to TRBD1 covers 10 bases. The trim removed 3 bases at V and 10 bases at J, leaving 8 bases unmatched. Germline V gene lookup returns CDR1 SGHVS and CDR2 FQNEAQ. The CDR3 covers 14 residues. CDR3 amino acids: CASSFAGTGAFYTF. The CDR3 DNA reads as TGTGCCAGCAGCTTCGCCGGGACAGGGGCATTCTACACCTTC.

The rearrangement uses TRBV2 and TRBJ2-7, with 16 positions matching TRBD2. Germline CDR1 is SNHLY and CDR2 is FYNNEI. The CDR3 is 16 amino acids. The trim removed 8 bases at V and 6 bases at J, leaving 10 bases unmatched. CDR3 amino acids: CASRLGLAGGPPEQYV. In nucleotides, the CDR3 is TGTGCCAGCCGGTTGGGACTAGCGGGGGGGCCTCCCGAGCAGTACGTC.

This chain joins TRBV5-1 and TRBJ1-6; 9 nucleotides agree with TRBD1. This CDR3 comprises 15 residues. Germline values: CDR1 SGHRS, CDR2 YFSETQ. V lost 3 bases, J lost 5 bases, and 3 bases stayed unmatched. For the CDR3, the DNA is TGCGCCAGCAGCTCGGGACAGGGCGATAATTCACCCCTCCACTTT. Translated: CASSSGQGDNSPLHF.

V usage is TRBV19 and J usage is TRBJ1-1; D is undetermined. The CDR3 totals 12 residues. With 7 bases removed from V and 6 bases from J, the gap between germline ends came to 12 bases. CDR1 and CDR2 (germline): LNHDA, SQIVND (reference sequence). CDR3 amino acids: CASMWGLAEAFF. Here the CDR3 DNA reads TGTGCCAGTATGTGGGGTTTGGCTGAAGCTTTCTTT.